This T cell receptor (beta chain) was profiled in a study of blood T cells in healthy people across ages. At least ten counts were recorded for this clonotype. The study isolated at least 6.5 million PBMCs from each sample. Primers used in a second PCR of about 7 to 12 cycles were a sample-barcoded 5' primer and a J-beta primer mix. Every cDNA was tagged by a template-switch adaptor with 12 random nucleotides. From the 5' RACE reads, TCRdb called clonotypes with MiXCR, one entry per CDR3 protein. This sample yields 700,000 to 900,000 distinct CDR3 sequences, of which about 53% are seen a single time; about two fifths belongs to the top ten. The clonotype was recovered from an elderly man in good health. Sequenced material: blood.

The CDR3 spells CASSQQGLSYNEQFF. The CDR3, as DNA: TGTGCCAGCAGCCAACAGGGACTTTCCTACAATGAGCAGTTCTTC. The chain couples TRBV7-2 to TRBJ2-1, with D perhaps TRBD1 or TRBD2 (6 bases each). Germline V CDR1 and CDR2: SGHTA, FQGNSA. V lost 5 bases, J lost 1 base, and 12 bases lay in between. This CDR3 contains 15 residues.